The T cell receptor beta chain under discussion was sequenced for a study of T cells in Graves' hyperthyroidism and ophthalmopathy. Turning to the study itself: Staff took peripheral blood when the initial diagnosis was made, before any treatment began.

Study-wide results and caveats: Ophthalmopathy, as predicted by the model, came a median 6.5 months after the prediction.

Points on this clonotype: What it recognizes is unknown.

CDR1 is SGDLS and CDR2 is YYNGEE in the germline V gene. Trimming stripped 3 bases from V and 2 bases from J, with 8 bases between. CDR3 length equals 13 residues. Regions amplified from RNA transcripts were the TCR beta CDR3 regions. Initially, a first-round RT-PCR of the TCR CDR3 employed the HTBI primer set. One entry per CDR3 protein results from TCRdb running MiXCR on the multiplex PCR reads. The sample lists about 380,000 distinct CDR3 sequences; 13% to 15% were seen once. Ophthalmopathy patients all had a Clinical Activity Score of at least 3, a NOSPECS grade of at least 4 and disease under 3 months old. Any patient presenting with uncontrolled infection, other autoimmune disease, pregnancy or lactation was left out.

The sequenced sample was blood. V usage is TRBV9 and J usage is TRBJ1-2; D unresolved. This TCR derives from a woman in her twenties or thirties with Graves' ophthalmopathy. CDR3 bases: TGTGCCAGCAGCGCTGATCGGAACTATGGCTACACCTTC. Translating gives CASSADRNYGYTF.